What follows are 2 T cell receptor beta chains derived from one specimen sequenced in a study of immune aging and cytomegalovirus after organ transplant. Their antigens are not known. Time point of the sample: five sample-tagged time points from pre-transplant (day -1) to day 368 post-transplant, pooled. Libraries came from microwell single-cell capture using BD Rhapsody targeted mRNA and AbSeq reagents. TCRdb called the single-cell sequencing reads again in MiXCR, with one record for every CDR3 protein. Of tens of thousands of distinct CDR3 sequences listed, approximately 34% were seen once; the top ten hold 25%. The sequenced sample was CMV peptide-activated CD4+ and CD8+ T cells sorted from blood, obtained at five time points, pooled. Subset noted: sorted CD8+CD137+ and CD4+CD154+ T cells after less than 15 h CMV IE-1 peptide stimulation. The receptors originated from a female donor who had a heart transplant and CMV viremia.

This clonotype was seen only a few times. This chain joins TRBV27 and TRBJ2-5, with D hard to call. The CDR3 contains 14 residues. The germline V gene has CDR1 MNHEY and CDR2 SMNVEV (reference sequence). The V and J ends lost 3 bases and 4 bases respectively, with 12 bases between them. CDR3 DNA: TGTGCCAGCAGTTTTCAGGCCACCCCAGAGACCCAGTACTTC. Amino acids: CASSFQATPETQYF.

This clonotype was detected a few times. The genes are TRBV20-1 and TRBJ2-7; 7 bases are shared with TRBD1. Germline V gives CDR1 DFQATT, CDR2 SNEGSKA (reference sequence). This CDR3 comprises 13 residues. V gave up 7 bases and J gave up 4 bases; unmatched junction bases: 10. In nucleotides, the CDR3 is TGCAGTGGATTGGGACAGCAAGGGTACGAGCAGTACTTC. This sequence encodes CSGLGQQGYEQYF.